Listed below are T cell receptor beta chains from one sample, sequenced in a study of T-cell memory formation after mild COVID-19. TCRdb recomputed calls from the 5' RACE reads with MiXCR, one row per CDR3 protein. Among around 420,000 distinct CDR3 sequences listed, 20% to 25% were seen once. Sequenced material: PBMCs or a T cell subset sorted from them (not recorded which). Every receptor here comes from an adult woman who had mild COVID-19 (a few samples of this study predate the infection). Cell type and time point are not known. Both conserved end residues are part of each CDR3. D genes are given only for firm matches. The listing skips clone size in some rows; elsewhere it reads once, few, many or a size class.

V gene	D gene	J gene	clone size	CDR3 protein	CDR3 DNA
TRBV6-6	.	TRBJ2-5	.	CASEVVRGKTQYF	TGTGCTAGCGAGGTGGTTAGGGGAAAGACCCAGTACTTC
TRBV9	TRBD1	TRBJ2-2	few	CASSTQPVGTGESGELFF	TGTGCCAGCAGCACCCAACCGGTTGGGACAGGGGAGTCCGGGGAGCTGTTTTTT
TRBV21-1	.	TRBJ1-6	few	CASSREGAISPLHF	TGTGCCAGCAGCAGGGAGGGGGCGATTTCACCCCTCCACTTT
TRBV29-1	.	TRBJ2-1	few	CSVEGLGYNEQFF	TGCAGCGTTGAAGGTCTAGGCTACAATGAGCAGTTCTTC
TRBV4-1	.	TRBJ2-3	few	CASSQDGRRGASTDTQYF	TGCGCCAGCAGCCAAGATGGTCGCAGGGGCGCTAGCACAGATACGCAGTATTTT
TRBV6-5	TRBD1	TRBJ1-1	many	CASSEKGQPNTEAFF	TGTGCCAGCAGTGAAAAGGGACAGCCGAACACTGAAGCTTTCTTT
TRBV5-6	.	TRBJ2-2	few	CASSLAGVGELFF	TGTGCCAGCAGCTTGGCTGGCGTCGGGGAGCTGTTTTTT
TRBV10-3	.	TRBJ1-2	.	CAISDVARSGYTF	TGTGCCATCAGTGATGTGGCCAGGAGTGGCTACACCTTC
TRBV24-1	TRBD2	TRBJ2-1	.	CATTSGRLLNEQFF	TGTGCCACCACTAGCGGGAGGTTGCTCAATGAGCAGTTCTTC
TRBV11-1	TRBD1	TRBJ2-2	few	CASSWDRVATGELFF	TGTGCCAGCAGTTGGGACAGGGTAGCCACCGGGGAGCTGTTTTTT
TRBV11-3	TRBD2	TRBJ2-7	.	CASSSRGTREYEQYF	TGTGCCAGCAGCTCGAGAGGGACTAGAGAATACGAGCAGTACTTC
TRBV2	.	TRBJ1-1	.	CASSEKGGWGTEAFF	TGTGCCAGCAGTGAAAAGGGAGGGTGGGGGACTGAAGCTTTCTTT
TRBV9	TRBD2	TRBJ2-3	.	CASSFRLAGLGTDTQYF	TGTGCCAGCAGCTTTCGACTAGCGGGACTGGGGACAGATACGCAGTATTTT
TRBV20-1	TRBD2	TRBJ2-3	.	CSAISRTSGNTDTQYF	TGCAGTGCTATCTCCCGGACTAGCGGGAACACAGATACGCAGTATTTT
TRBV12-3/TRBV12-4	.	TRBJ1-2	.	CASSSPVTPMDYGYTF	TGTGCCAGCAGTTCCCCCGTGACACCTATGGACTATGGCTACACCTTC
TRBV30	.	TRBJ2-2	.	CAWSVKGGLNTGELFF	TGTGCCTGGAGTGTAAAGGGCGGACTGAACACCGGGGAGCTGTTTTTT
TRBV20-1	TRBD2	TRBJ2-1	.	CSAPPSGINVEQFF	TGCAGTGCTCCCCCTAGCGGGATAAACGTTGAGCAGTTCTTC
TRBV7-6	TRBD1	TRBJ1-6	many	CASSLIVLDRPNSPLHF	TGTGCCAGCAGCTTAATCGTTCTGGACAGGCCTAATTCACCCCTCCACTTT
TRBV6-2/TRBV6-3	.	TRBJ2-1	.	CASSPVQGWEQFF	TGTGCCAGCAGTCCCGTACAGGGCTGGGAGCAGTTCTTC
TRBV12-3/TRBV12-4	TRBD1	TRBJ1-1	few	CASILRGRAEAFF	TGTGCCAGCATCCTAAGGGGGCGGGCTGAAGCTTTCTTT
TRBV7-9	.	TRBJ2-7	many	CASSLAGNSYEQYF	TGCGCCAGCAGCTTGGCAGGCAACTCCTACGAGCAGTACTTC
TRBV20-1	.	TRBJ2-3	.	CSARVSGTTDTQYF	TGCAGTGCTAGAGTTTCCGGGACGACAGATACGCAGTATTTT
TRBV6-4	TRBD1	TRBJ1-2	.	CASSQNAGGYGYTF	TGTGCCAGCAGCCAAAACGCAGGGGGCTATGGCTACACCTTC
TRBV20-1	TRBD2	TRBJ2-1	.	CMTSGFRNEQFF	TGCATGACTAGCGGCTTTCGCAATGAGCAGTTCTTC
TRBV5-1	TRBD2	TRBJ2-4	.	CASSLWGGPEAKNIQYF	TGCGCCAGCAGCTTGTGGGGGGGTCCTGAAGCCAAAAACATTCAGTACTTC
TRBV21-1	.	TRBJ2-7	few	CASSNGGYEQYF	TGTGCCAGCAGCAACGGCGGCTACGAGCAGTACTTC
TRBV12-3/TRBV12-4	.	TRBJ1-2	few	CASSLYRGLYGYTF	TGTGCCAGCAGTTTATACCGAGGGCTTTATGGCTACACCTTC
TRBV7-9	.	TRBJ2-5	.	CASSPPDRTQETQYF	TGTGCCAGCAGCCCCCCCGACCGCACCCAAGAGACCCAGTACTTC
TRBV12-3/TRBV12-4	.	TRBJ1-6	.	CASSLGGIWSPLHF	TGTGCCAGCAGCCTCGGAGGAATTTGGTCACCCCTCCACTTT
TRBV11-2	.	TRBJ2-1	.	CASSIPGTSYNEQFF	TGTGCCAGCAGCATCCCCGGGACCTCCTACAATGAGCAGTTCTTC
TRBV6-6	.	TRBJ2-1	.	CASILGPDNEQFF	TGTGCCAGCATATTGGGACCTGACAATGAGCAGTTCTTC
TRBV20-1	.	TRBJ2-5	once	CSARVQETQYF	TGCAGTGCTAGAGTCCAAGAGACCCAGTACTTC
TRBV12-3/TRBV12-4	.	TRBJ2-2	few	CASTWGILTGELFF	TGTGCCAGCACCTGGGGCATTCTCACCGGGGAGCTGTTTTTT
TRBV4-2	.	TRBJ2-2	few	CASSQDRGGTANTGELFF	TGTGCCAGCAGCCAAGATAGAGGGGGGACAGCGAACACCGGGGAGCTGTTTTTT